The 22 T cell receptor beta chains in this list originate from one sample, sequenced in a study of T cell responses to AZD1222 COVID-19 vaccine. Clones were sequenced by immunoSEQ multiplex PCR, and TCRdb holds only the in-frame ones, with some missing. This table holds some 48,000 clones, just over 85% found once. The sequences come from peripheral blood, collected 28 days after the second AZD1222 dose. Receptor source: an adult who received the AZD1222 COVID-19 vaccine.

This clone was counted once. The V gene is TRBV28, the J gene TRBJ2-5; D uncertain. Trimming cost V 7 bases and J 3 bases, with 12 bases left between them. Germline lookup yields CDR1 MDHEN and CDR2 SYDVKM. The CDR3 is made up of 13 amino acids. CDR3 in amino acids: CASMFRAEETQYF. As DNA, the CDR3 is TGTGCCAGCATGTTTAGGGCAGAAGAGACCCAGTACTTC.

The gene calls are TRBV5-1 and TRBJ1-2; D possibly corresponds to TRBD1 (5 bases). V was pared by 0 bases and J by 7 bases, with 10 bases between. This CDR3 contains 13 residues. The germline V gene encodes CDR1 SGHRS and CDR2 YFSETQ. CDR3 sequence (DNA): TGCGCCAGCAGCTTGGAAAGGGACCGTGGCTACACCTTC. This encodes CASSLERDRGYTF.

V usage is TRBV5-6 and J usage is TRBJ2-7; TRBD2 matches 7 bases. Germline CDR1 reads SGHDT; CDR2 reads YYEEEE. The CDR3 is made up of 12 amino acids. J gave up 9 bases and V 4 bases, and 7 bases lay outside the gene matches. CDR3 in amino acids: CASSPGGLRQYF. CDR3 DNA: TGTGCCAGCAGCCCGGGGGGTTTACGGCAGTACTTC.

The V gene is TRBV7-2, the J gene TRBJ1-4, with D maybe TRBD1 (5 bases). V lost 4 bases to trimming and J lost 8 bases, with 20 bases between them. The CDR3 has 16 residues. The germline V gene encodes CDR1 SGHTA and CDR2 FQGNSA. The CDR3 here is CASSSPLGRAGEKLFF. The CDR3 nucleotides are TGTGCCAGCAGCTCACCCTTGGGCAGGGCGGGGGAAAAACTGTTTTTT. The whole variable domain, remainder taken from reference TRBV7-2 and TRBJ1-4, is GAGVSQSPSNKVTEKGKDVELRCDPISGHTALYWYRQSLGQGLEFLIYFQGNSAPDKSGLPSDRFSAERTGGSVSTLTIQRTQQEDSAVYLCASSSPLGRAGEKLFFGSGTQLSVL.

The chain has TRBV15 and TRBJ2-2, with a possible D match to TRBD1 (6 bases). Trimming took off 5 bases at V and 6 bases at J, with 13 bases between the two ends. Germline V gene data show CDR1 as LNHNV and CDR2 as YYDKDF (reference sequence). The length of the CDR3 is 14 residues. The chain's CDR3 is CATSRLRGSGELFF. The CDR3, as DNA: TGTGCCACCAGCCGACTCAGGGGATCCGGGGAGCTGTTTTTT.

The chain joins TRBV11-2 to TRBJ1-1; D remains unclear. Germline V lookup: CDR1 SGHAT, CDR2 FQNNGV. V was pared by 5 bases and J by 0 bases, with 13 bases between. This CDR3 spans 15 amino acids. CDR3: CASSNAARMNTEAFF. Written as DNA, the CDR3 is TGTGCCAGCAGCAATGCCGCGCGGATGAACACTGAAGCTTTCTTT.

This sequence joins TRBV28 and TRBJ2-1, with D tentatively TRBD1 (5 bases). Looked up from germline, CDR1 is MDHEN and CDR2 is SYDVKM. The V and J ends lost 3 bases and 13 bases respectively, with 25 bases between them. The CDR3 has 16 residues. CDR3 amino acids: CASSFSPKGDRTNQFF. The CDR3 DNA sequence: TGTGCCAGCAGTTTCTCCCCCAAGGGCGACAGAACCAACCAGTTCTTC.

The CDR3 region has the DNA TGTGCCAGCTCGACAGGGAATCGCGCCGGGGAGCTGTTTTTT. It codes for CASSTGNRAGELFF. This rearrangement joins TRBV19 to TRBJ2-2, with TRBD1 identical over 7 bases. Trimming removed 9 bases from V and 6 bases from J; junction bases left unmatched: 10. Germline V gives CDR1 LNHDA, CDR2 SQIVND (reference sequence). The CDR3 loop spans 14 amino acids.

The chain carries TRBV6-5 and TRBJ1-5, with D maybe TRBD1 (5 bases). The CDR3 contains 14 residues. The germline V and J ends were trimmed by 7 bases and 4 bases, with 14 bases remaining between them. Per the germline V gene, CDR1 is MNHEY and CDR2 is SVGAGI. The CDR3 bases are TGTGCCAGCACTACCGCAGGGAGAAATCAGCCCCAGCATTTT. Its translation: CASTTAGRNQPQHF.

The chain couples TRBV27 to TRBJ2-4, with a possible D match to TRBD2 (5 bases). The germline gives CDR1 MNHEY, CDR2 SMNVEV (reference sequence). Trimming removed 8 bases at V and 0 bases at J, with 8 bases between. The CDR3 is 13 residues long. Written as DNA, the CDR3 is TGTGCCAGCGGGAGTCTAGCCAAAAACATTCAGTACTTC. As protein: CASGSLAKNIQYF.

In DNA form, the CDR3 reads TGTGCCATCAGTGAGTCGAGGGGAGGGAGGGGAAGGTACACTGAAGCTTTCTTT. Its protein product is CAISESRGGRGRYTEAFF. The V gene is TRBV10-3, the J gene TRBJ1-1; tentatively, D is TRBD1 (5 bases). Germline V CDR1 and CDR2: ENHRY, SYGVKD. V lost 0 bases, J lost 3 bases, and 20 bases lay in between. The CDR3 is made up of 18 amino acids.

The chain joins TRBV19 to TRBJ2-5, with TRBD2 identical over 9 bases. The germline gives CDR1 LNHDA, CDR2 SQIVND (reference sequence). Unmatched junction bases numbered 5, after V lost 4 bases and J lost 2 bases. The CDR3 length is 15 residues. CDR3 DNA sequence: TGTGCCAGTAGTAGGTCTAGCGGGGCACAAGAGACCCAGTACTTC. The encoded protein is CASSRSSGAQETQYF.

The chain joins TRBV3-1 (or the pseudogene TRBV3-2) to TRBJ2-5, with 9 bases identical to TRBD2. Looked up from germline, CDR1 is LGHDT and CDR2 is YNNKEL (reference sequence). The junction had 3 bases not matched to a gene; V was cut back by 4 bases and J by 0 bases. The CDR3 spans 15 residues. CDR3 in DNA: TGTGCCAGCAGCCGACTAGCGGTCTACCAAGAGACCCAGTACTTC. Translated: CASSRLAVYQETQYF.

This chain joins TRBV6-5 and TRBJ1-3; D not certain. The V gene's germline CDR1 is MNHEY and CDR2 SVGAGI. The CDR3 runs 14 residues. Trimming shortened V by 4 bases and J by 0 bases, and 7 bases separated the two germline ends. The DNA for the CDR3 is TGTGCCAGCAGTTTGGGTCTCTCTGGAAACACCATATATTTT. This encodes CASSLGLSGNTIYF.

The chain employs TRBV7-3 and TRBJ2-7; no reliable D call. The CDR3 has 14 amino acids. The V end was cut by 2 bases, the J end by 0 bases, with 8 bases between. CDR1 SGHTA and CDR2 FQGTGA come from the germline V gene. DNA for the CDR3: TGTGCCAGCAGCTTACAGGAGAACTCCTACGAGCAGTACTTC. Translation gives CASSLQENSYEQYF.

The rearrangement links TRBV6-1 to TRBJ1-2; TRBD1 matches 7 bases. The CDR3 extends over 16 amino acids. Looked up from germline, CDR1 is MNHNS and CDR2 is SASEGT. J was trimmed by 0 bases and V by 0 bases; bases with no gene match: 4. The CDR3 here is CASSEALGQANYGYTF. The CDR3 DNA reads TGTGCCAGCAGTGAAGCGCTCGGACAGGCTAACTATGGCTACACCTTC.

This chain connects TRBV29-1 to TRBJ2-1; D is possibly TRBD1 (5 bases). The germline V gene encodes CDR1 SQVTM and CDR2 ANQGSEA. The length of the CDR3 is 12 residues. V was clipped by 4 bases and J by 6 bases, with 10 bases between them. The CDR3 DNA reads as TGCAGCGTTGGGCAGGGTTCCAATGAGCAGTTCTTC. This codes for CSVGQGSNEQFF.

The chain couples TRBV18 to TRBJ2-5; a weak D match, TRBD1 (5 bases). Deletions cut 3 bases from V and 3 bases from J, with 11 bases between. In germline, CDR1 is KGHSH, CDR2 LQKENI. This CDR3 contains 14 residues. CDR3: CASSPSTGEETQYF. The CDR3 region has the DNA TGTGCCAGCTCACCCTCCACAGGCGAAGAGACCCAGTACTTC. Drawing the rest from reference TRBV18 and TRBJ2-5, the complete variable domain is NAGVMQNPRHLVRRRGQEARLRCSPMKGHSHVYWYRQLPEEGLKFMVYLQKENIIDESGMPKERFSAEFPKEGPSILRIQQVVRGDSAAYFCASSPSTGEETQYFGPGTRLLVL.

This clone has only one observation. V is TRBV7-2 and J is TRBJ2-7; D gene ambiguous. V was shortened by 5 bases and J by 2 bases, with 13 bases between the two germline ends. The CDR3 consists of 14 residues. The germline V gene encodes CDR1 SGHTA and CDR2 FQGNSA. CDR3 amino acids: CASSGPIRPYEQYF. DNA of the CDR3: TGTGCCAGCAGCGGCCCGATTAGACCCTACGAGCAGTACTTC.

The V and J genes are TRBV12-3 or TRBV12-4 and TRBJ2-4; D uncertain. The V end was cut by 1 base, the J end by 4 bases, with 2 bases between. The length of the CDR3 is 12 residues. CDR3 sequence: CASSLGKNIQYF. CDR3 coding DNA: TGTGCCAGCAGTTTAGGGAAAAACATTCAGTACTTC.

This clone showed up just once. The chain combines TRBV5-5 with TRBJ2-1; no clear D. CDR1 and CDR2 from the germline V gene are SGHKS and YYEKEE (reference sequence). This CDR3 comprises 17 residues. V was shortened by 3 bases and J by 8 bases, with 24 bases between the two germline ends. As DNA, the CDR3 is TGTGCCAGCAGCTCCCAAGGAGCTAAGCCAAGGTGGGATGAGCAGTTCTTC. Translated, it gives CASSSQGAKPRWDEQFF.

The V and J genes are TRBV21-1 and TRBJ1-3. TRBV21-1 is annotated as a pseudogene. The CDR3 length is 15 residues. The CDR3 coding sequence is TGTGCCAGCAGTAGGGACGGCTTCTCTGGAAACACCATATATTTT. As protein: CASSRDGFSGNTIYF.